The sequence of this TCR beta chain was determined in a study of shared clonotypes between healthy human individuals. Study results and limitations: Some clonotypes were shared by all four sorted-subset donors, while others were not shared. The non-shared ones had lower generation probabilities than the shared ones. Genetic and exposure-history diversity was limited by the few donors.

Approximately 30,000 T cell genomes (approximately 0.2 ug DNA) went into each sorted-subset replicate. The data were produced by immunoSEQ multiplex PCR, yet TCRdb's version contains in-frame clones alone and is incomplete. Of some 2,100,000 clones listed, 90% to 96% are singletons. In regard to this clone: The antigen is unknown.

Deletions cut 5 bases from V and 1 base from J, with 12 bases between. The CDR3 spans 15 residues. The V gene's germline CDR1 is SGHAT and CDR2 FQNNGV. The sequence was obtained from a man in his late teens or twenties in good health. The chain links TRBV11-2 to TRBJ2-1; TRBD1 is a possible D gene (6 bases). Sequencing was performed on naive CD4+ T cells sorted from blood. Subset noted: CD45RA+ positively selected. CDR3 in amino acids: CASSLQGTSYNEQFF. CDR3 DNA sequence: TGTGCCAGCAGCCTACAGGGAACATCCTACAATGAGCAGTTCTTC.